The 3 T cell receptor beta chains below were found in one sample sequenced in a study of response to subunit inactivated influenza vaccine. A single record per CDR3 protein comes from TCRdb applying MiXCR to the RT-PCR reads. The sample has 450,000 to 550,000 distinct CDR3 sequences, about 25% seen once; the top ten hold 1.5% to 2%. The sample was CD4+ T cells sorted from PBMCs, taken about 5 days after vaccination. Receptors originate from a man aged 45 to 65 who received an inactivated influenza vaccine.

This clonotype has a handful of counts. The rearrangement joins TRBV6-5 to TRBJ2-2; 8 bases align to TRBD1. This CDR3 is 16 amino acids long. J gave up 3 bases and V 2 bases, and 5 bases lay outside the gene matches. Germline assignment: CDR1 MNHEY and CDR2 SVGAGI. The CDR3 is CASSYVDRAYTGELFF. The CDR3 DNA sequence: TGTGCCAGCAGTTACGTGGACAGGGCGTACACCGGGGAGCTGTTTTTT.

The chain links TRBV20-1 to TRBJ2-1; 9 bases map to TRBD1. CDR1 is DFQATT and CDR2 is SNEGSKA in the germline V gene (reference sequence). V lost 3 bases to trimming and J lost 2 bases; unmatched junction nucleotides: 5. CDR3 length equals 15 residues. The DNA of the CDR3 is TGCAGTGCTAGGGGACAGGGATCGGCCTACAATGAGCAGTTCTTC. Its protein product is CSARGQGSAYNEQFF.

The chain recombines TRBV6-1 with TRBJ1-2, with 10 bases fitting TRBD1. The germline CDR1 and CDR2 sequences are MNHNS and SASEGT. The CDR3 spans 14 residues. J gave up 7 bases and V 6 bases, and 8 bases lay outside the gene matches. The CDR3 region is CASSLDRGFVGYTF. CDR3 DNA sequence: TGTGCCAGCAGCCTGGACAGGGGGTTTGTTGGCTACACCTTC.